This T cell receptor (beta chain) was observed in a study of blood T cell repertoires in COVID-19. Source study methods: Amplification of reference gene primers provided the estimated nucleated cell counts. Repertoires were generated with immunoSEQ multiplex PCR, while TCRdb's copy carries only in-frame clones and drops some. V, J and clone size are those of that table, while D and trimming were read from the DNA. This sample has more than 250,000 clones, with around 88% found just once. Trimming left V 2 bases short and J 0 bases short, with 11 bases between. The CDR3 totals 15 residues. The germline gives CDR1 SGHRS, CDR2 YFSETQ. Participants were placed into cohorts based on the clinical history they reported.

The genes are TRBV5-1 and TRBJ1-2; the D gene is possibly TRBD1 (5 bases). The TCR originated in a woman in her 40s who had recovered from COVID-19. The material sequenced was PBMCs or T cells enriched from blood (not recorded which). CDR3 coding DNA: TGCGCCAGCAGCTTATCGACAGCTCCTAACTATGGCTACACCTTC. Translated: CASSLSTAPNYGYTF. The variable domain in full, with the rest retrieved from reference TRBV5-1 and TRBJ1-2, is KAGVTQTPRYLIKTRGQQVTLSCSPISGHRSVSWYQQTPGQGLQFLFEYFSETQRNKGNFPGRFSGRQFSNSRSEMNVSTLELGDSALYLCASSLSTAPNYGYTFGSGTRLTVV.